The 32 T cell receptor beta chains below all came from one sample that was sequenced in a study of shared clonotypes between healthy human individuals. Only in-frame clones appear in the TCRdb table, and some are missing; sequencing was by immunoSEQ multiplex PCR. This sample has about a million clones, with 60% to 85% found just once. Sequenced: memory CD4+ T cells from PBMCs. Documented subset: CD45RA-negative fraction. Receptors were obtained from a man between 18 and 35 years old in good health. Some clones in this sample may be carry-over from other donors' samples.

The chain uses TRBV5-6 and TRBJ2-5, with unresolved D. V lost 4 bases and J lost 4, with 8 bases in between. CDR1 is SGHDT and CDR2 is YYEEEE in the germline V gene. The CDR3 covers 12 residues. CDR3 in amino acids: CASSRPGETQYF. The CDR3 nucleotides are TGTGCCAGCAGCCGCCCGGGAGAGACCCAGTACTTC.

This clone was seen a few times. Distinct nucleotide sequences in the sample also encode this CDR3. The chain couples TRBV7-2 to TRBJ1-1, with D unresolved. This CDR3 region has 14 residues. V was cut by 5 bases and J by 0 bases, with 10 bases left in between. Germline CDR1 SGHTA, CDR2 FQGNSA. The CDR3 region has the DNA TGTGCCAGCAGCCAACGGGTTGTGAACACTGAAGCTTTCTTT. Its translation: CASSQRVVNTEAFF.

This clone was seen a few times. The chain combines TRBV5-4 with TRBJ2-7, with D uncertain. Per the germline V gene, CDR1 is SGHNT and CDR2 is YYREEE (reference sequence). The CDR3 extends over 15 amino acids. With 1 base removed from V and 2 bases from J, the gap between germline ends came to 13 bases. The CDR3 DNA sequence: TGTGCCAGCAGCTTGTTTTCCGATGGAACCTACGAGCAGTACTTC. As protein: CASSLFSDGTYEQYF.

The CDR3 DNA sequence: TGTGCCAGCCAGAATTCAAATCGCAATCAGCCCCAGCATTTT. This gives the protein CASQNSNRNQPQHF. The chain recombines TRBV18 with TRBJ1-5; D ambiguous. CDR1 KGHSH and CDR2 LQKENI come from the germline V gene. The CDR3 consists of 14 residues. Trimming removed 8 bases at V and 2 bases at J, with 13 bases between.

As concerns this clone: One base separates it from a far larger clone, so it is likely a read error. The CDR3 spells CASRGAANEQYF. The CDR3 coding sequence is TGTGCCAGCAGGGGGGCAGCCAACGAGCAGTACTTC. The J gene is TRBJ2-7, the V gene TRBV28; a possible D gene is TRBD1 (6 bases). V lost 6 bases to trimming and J lost 5 bases, with 11 bases between them. The V gene's germline CDR1 is MDHEN and CDR2 SYDVKM. The CDR3 spans 12 residues.

This sequence joins TRBV29-1 and TRBJ2-5; D remains unclear. Trimming stripped 4 bases from V and 7 bases from J, with 10 bases between. CDR3 length equals 11 residues. Germline V lookup: CDR1 SQVTM, CDR2 ANQGSEA. The CDR3 spells CSVGLFGTQYF. In nucleotides, the CDR3 is TGCAGCGTTGGTCTCTTTGGGACCCAGTACTTC. The full variable domain, rest sourced from reference TRBV29-1 and TRBJ2-5, is SAVISQKPSRDICQRGTSLTIQCQVDSQVTMMFWYRQQPGQSLTLIATANQGSEATYESGFVIDKFPISRPNLTFSTLTVSNMSPEDSSIYLCSVGLFGTQYFGPGTRLLVL.

With regard to this clone: This may be a read error, as it is one base from a much larger clone. Other DNA sequences of this sample code for an identical CDR3. The V call is TRBV5-1, the J call TRBJ2-3; TRBD1 matches 10 bases. V was pared by 2 bases and J by 4 bases, with 1 base of the junction left unmatched. The CDR3 is 14 amino acids. Germline V gene lookup returns CDR1 SGHRS and CDR2 YFSETQ. The CDR3 sequence: CASSFGQGADTQYF. CDR3 in DNA: TGCGCCAGCAGCTTCGGACAGGGGGCAGATACGCAGTATTTT.

The chain uses TRBV30 and TRBJ2-1; a weak D match, TRBD2 (5 bases). The CDR3 loop spans 11 amino acids. Germline assignment: CDR1 GTSNPN and CDR2 SVGIG (reference sequence). The V and J ends lost 4 bases and 8 bases respectively, with 9 bases between them. In DNA form, the CDR3 reads TGTGCCTGGAAAGCGGATTATGAGCAGTTCTTC. This sequence encodes CAWKADYEQFF.

The J gene is TRBJ2-2, the V gene TRBV15, with 9 nucleotides matching TRBD2. Germline V CDR1 and CDR2: LNHNV, YYDKDF (reference sequence). V gave up 8 bases and J gave up 1 base; unmatched junction bases: 8. The CDR3 is 16 residues long. Here the CDR3 DNA reads TGTGCCACCTATGACAGAGCGGGAGGGAACACCGGGGAGCTGTTTTTT. Its translation is CATYDRAGGNTGELFF.

The V call is TRBV10-3, the J call TRBJ2-2, with D perhaps TRBD2 (5 bases). V was pared by 6 bases and J by 0 bases, with 11 bases between. The CDR3 runs 15 residues. Germline V CDR1 and CDR2: ENHRY, SYGVKD. CDR3 coding DNA: TGTGCCATCAGCCAAAGCGGTGCGAACACCGGGGAGCTGTTTTTT. This encodes CAISQSGANTGELFF.

In this sample, this clone turned up once. The V call is TRBV5-6, the J call TRBJ2-5, with a tentative D call TRBD1 (6 bases). The tail of the sequence fits TRBJ2-7 better, so the J call may be wrong. CDR1 and CDR2 from the germline V gene are SGHDT and YYEEEE. This CDR3 has 18 residues. DNA for the CDR3: TGTGCCAGCAGCCAGGAGCCCTCCGTTGGGGGCAGCTCCTACGAGCAGTACTTC. It yields the protein CASSQEPSVGGSSYEQYF.

As concerns this clone: A much larger clone lies a single base off, so this may be a read error. The V call is TRBV5-4, the J call TRBJ1-2; the D gene is possibly TRBD1 (5 bases). The germline gives CDR1 SGHNT, CDR2 YYREEE (reference sequence). Trimming took 0 bases from V and 4 from J, leaving 7 bases between them. CDR3 length: 13 amino acids. The CDR3 protein is CASSLGQSYGYTF. The CDR3, as DNA: TGTGCCAGCAGCTTGGGACAGTCCTATGGCTACACCTTC.

This sequence joins TRBV28 and TRBJ2-1, with D unresolved. The V gene lost 2 bases and the J gene lost 1 base, with 12 bases spanning the gap. The CDR3 consists of 16 residues. Germline V CDR1 and CDR2: MDHEN, SYDVKM. The CDR3 loop reads CASSLGLGLSYNEQFF. The CDR3 DNA is TGTGCCAGCAGTTTAGGCCTGGGTCTATCCTACAATGAGCAGTTCTTC.

The chain carries TRBV28 and TRBJ1-2; 8 bases fit TRBD1. Trimming removed 6 bases from V and 4 bases from J; junction bases left unmatched: 7. Germline lookup yields CDR1 MDHEN and CDR2 SYDVKM. The CDR3 totals 14 residues. The CDR3 reads CASSTQQGGYGYTF. CDR3 bases: TGTGCCAGCAGCACTCAACAGGGGGGCTATGGCTACACCTTC.

CDR3 in amino acids: CASSLTSGGRNEKLFF. CDR3 sequence (DNA): TGTGCCAGCAGCCTTACGTCGGGGGGCCGGAATGAAAAACTGTTTTTT. This chain links TRBV7-9 with TRBJ1-4; maybe TRBD1 (6 bases). Per germline, CDR1 SEHNR and CDR2 FQNEAQ (reference sequence). V lost 5 bases and J 5 bases, leaving 18 bases between the germline ends. The CDR3 totals 16 residues.

Comments on this clone: A read error is the likely source, as a far larger clone sits one nucleotide away. Other DNA sequences in this sample translate to the same CDR3. The V call is TRBV7-2, the J call TRBJ1-1; TRBD1 is a possible D gene (6 bases). The CDR3 length is 13 residues. In germline, CDR1 is SGHTA, CDR2 FQGNSA. The V and J ends lost 3 bases and 5 bases respectively, with 10 bases between them. The CDR3 is CASSFSQGTEAFF. The CDR3 bases are TGTGCCAGCAGCTTCTCCCAGGGGACTGAAGCTTTCTTT.

V is TRBV11-2 and J is TRBJ2-7; no definite D call. The germline V gene encodes CDR1 SGHAT and CDR2 FQNNGV. The V gene lost 0 bases and the J gene lost 0 bases, with 18 bases spanning the gap. The CDR3 runs 18 residues. The CDR3 coding sequence is TGTGCCAGCAGCTTAGATATTTTGGCCCTAAGCAGCTCCTACGAGCAGTACTTC. Amino acid sequence: CASSLDILALSSSYEQYF.

The V gene is TRBV5-4, the J gene TRBJ2-1; no clear D gene. The V end lost 0 bases, the J end lost 6 bases, and 10 bases lay between the germline ends. CDR1 is SGHNT and CDR2 is YYREEE in the germline V gene (reference sequence). The CDR3 is 14 residues long. The CDR3 DNA follows: TGTGCCAGCAGCTTGGGGGTGCAGTTCAATGAGCAGTTCTTC. It translates to CASSLGVQFNEQFF.

This chain uses TRBV6-5 with TRBJ2-5; 10 nucleotides align to TRBD2. CDR1 is MNHEY and CDR2 is SVGAGI in the germline V gene. The CDR3 contains 15 residues. The trim removed 5 bases at V and 3 bases at J, leaving 6 bases unmatched. As DNA, the CDR3 is TGTGCCAGCAGTCAAAGACTAGCGGGCAAAGAGACCCAGTACTTC. Translated: CASSQRLAGKETQYF.

As for this clone: This CDR3 is also generated by other DNA sequences in the sample. The CDR3 reads CASSRDRSTDTQYF. The DNA for the CDR3 is TGTGCCAGCAGTCGGGACCGCAGCACAGATACGCAGTATTTT. The V call is TRBV7-3, the J call TRBJ2-3; D possibly uses TRBD1 or TRBD2 (5 bases each). The CDR3 is 14 amino acids. V was cut by 6 bases and J by 0 bases, with 10 bases left in between. The germline V gene encodes CDR1 SGHTA and CDR2 FQGTGA.

In regard to this clone: One end of the junction fails to match germline, which may point to a read error. The chain couples TRBV30 to TRBJ2-1; no firm D call. This CDR3 is built from 13 residues. Per the germline V gene, CDR1 is GTSNPN and CDR2 is SVGIG (reference sequence). CDR3 protein: CAWSFTEYNEQLF. DNA of the CDR3: TGTGCCTGGAGTTTTACCGAATACAATGAGCAGCTCTTC.

The chain recombines TRBV6-6 with TRBJ1-5; D unresolved. There are 12 residues in the CDR3. Germline CDR1 reads MNHNY; CDR2 reads SVGAGI (reference sequence). The V end lost 6 bases, the J end lost 4 bases, and 7 bases lay between the germline ends. In DNA form, the CDR3 reads TGTGCCAGCAGATCGGTAAATCAGCCCCAGCATTTT. As protein: CASRSVNQPQHF.

This clone has at least ten counts. J is TRBJ1-1 and V is TRBV6-1; D is ambiguous. Between the trimmed V and J ends, which lost 3 bases and 4 bases, there was a span of 9 bases. Germline lookup yields CDR1 MNHNS and CDR2 SASEGT. The CDR3 has 13 residues. The CDR3 nucleotides are TGTGCCAGCAGTGATCCGCGGGGCACTGAAGCTTTCTTT. It yields the protein CASSDPRGTEAFF.

On this clone itself: The same CDR3 also results from other DNA sequences found in this sample. This sequence joins TRBV27 and TRBJ1-2; D is perhaps TRBD1 (5 bases). The CDR3 loop spans 11 amino acids. V was clipped by 6 bases and J by 8 bases, with 10 bases between them. CDR1 MNHEY and CDR2 SMNVEV come from the germline V gene (reference sequence). The CDR3 loop is CASSFRGGYTF. As DNA, the CDR3 is TGTGCCAGCAGCTTTCGGGGGGGCTACACCTTC.

This rearrangement joins TRBV7-6 to TRBJ2-7; 12 nucleotides align to TRBD2. The CDR3 runs to 15 residues. V was pared by 0 bases and J by 6 bases, with 3 bases of the junction left unmatched. Per the germline V gene, CDR1 is SGHVS and CDR2 is FNYEAQ. CDR3 nucleotide sequence: TGTGCCAGCAGCTTAGCGGCTAGCGGGAGGGGCGAGCAGTACTTC. This sequence encodes CASSLAASGRGEQYF.

The chain is built from TRBV10-3 and TRBJ1-5; D gene unclear. From germline, CDR1 is ENHRY and CDR2 SYGVKD. The length of the CDR3 is 13 residues. The V and J ends lost 7 bases and 5 bases respectively, with 12 bases between them. The CDR3 sequence is CAITDDRDQPQHF. The DNA for the CDR3 is TGTGCCATCACTGACGACCGAGATCAGCCCCAGCATTTT.

In DNA, the CDR3 is TGTGCCAGTAGCTTCCGGGACAGGGGTACCGGGGAGCTGTTTTTT. As protein: CASSFRDRGTGELFF. The genes are TRBV19 and TRBJ2-2; 10 nucleotides line up with TRBD1. J gave up 5 bases and V 6 bases, and 6 bases lay outside the gene matches. The germline CDR1 and CDR2 sequences are LNHDA and SQIVND (reference sequence). There are 15 residues in the CDR3. The entire variable domain, with the rest obtained from reference TRBV19 and TRBJ2-2, is as follows: DGGITQSPKYLFRKEGQNVTLSCEQNLNHDAMYWYRQDPGQGLRLIYYSQIVNDFQKGDIAEGYSVSREKKESFPLTVTSAQKNPTAFYLCASSFRDRGTGELFFGEGSRLTVL.

Comment on this clone: This probably arose from a read error, given a far larger clone one base away. This likely comes from a read error, as the CDR3 has no conserved phenylalanine or tryptophan at its end. The chain recombines TRBV4-3 with TRBJ1-1; D is possibly TRBD1 (6 bases). This CDR3 is 13 amino acids long. Germline V gives CDR1 LGHNA, CDR2 YSLEER. V lost 4 bases, J lost 4 bases, and 10 bases lay in between. The CDR3 nucleotides read TGCGCCAGCAGCCGAGGACAGAGCACTGAAGCTTTCTCT. It is translated as CASSRGQSTEAFS.

The chain couples TRBV18 to TRBJ2-7; TRBD1 agrees at 7 bases. Germline lookup yields CDR1 KGHSH and CDR2 LQKENI. The CDR3 consists of 15 residues. Losses at the gene ends were 5 bases for V and 3 bases for J; bases not matched to a gene: 10. The CDR3 bases are TGTGCCAGCTCATCCTTGCCGACAGGGATCTACGAGCAGTACTTC. Amino acid sequence: CASSSLPTGIYEQYF.

This clone was detected only a few times. Other DNA sequences in this specimen translate into the identical CDR3. This rearrangement joins TRBV7-7 to TRBJ2-5, with D perhaps matching TRBD2 (5 bases). The last part of the DNA fits TRBJ2-7 better; the J call may be wrong. CDR1 is SSHAT, CDR2 FNYEAQ, per germline (reference sequence). This CDR3 is built from 14 residues. CDR3: CASSLQPGSSEQYF. CDR3 DNA: TGTGCCAGCAGCTTACAACCGGGGTCGAGCGAGCAGTACTTC.

V gene TRBV28 combines with J gene TRBJ1-5; D is uncertain. The CDR3 contains 12 residues. The germline CDR1 and CDR2 sequences are MDHEN and SYDVKM. V lost 2 bases to trimming and J lost 7 bases, with 6 bases between them. CDR3 sequence reads: CASSLIRQPQHF. The CDR3 DNA reads TGTGCCAGCAGTTTAATCCGGCAGCCCCAGCATTTT.

V is TRBV19 and J is TRBJ2-7; 11 nucleotides line up with TRBD1. This CDR3 is built from 17 residues. The junction had 8 bases not matched to a gene; V was cut back by 3 bases and J by 1 base. The germline gives CDR1 LNHDA, CDR2 SQIVND (reference sequence). The CDR3 reads CASSIQGDRGYSYEQYF. Written as DNA, the CDR3 is TGTGCCAGTAGTATCCAGGGGGACAGGGGGTATTCCTACGAGCAGTACTTC.